A selection of T cell receptor beta chains follows, all from one sample in a study of T cell repertoires in cytomegalovirus infection. The antigens of these receptors remain unknown. TCRdb independently ran MiXCR on the reads; one entry per CDR3 protein. The table has 300,000 to 400,000 distinct CDR3 sequences, around 25% seen once. The sequences come from cultured PBMCs, collected from culture after CMV antigen stimulation. These receptor sequences come from a human donor in good health (CMV status not recorded). Some clones in this sample may be carry-over from other donors' samples. Both conserved end residues are part of each CDR3. D genes are given only for firm matches. Only part of the rows carry a size: once, few, many, or a class if the clone is expanded.

j_gene | len | v_gene | d_gene | abundance | CDR3aa | CDR3nt
TRBJ1-2 | 14 | TRBV6-1 | . | few | CASSEGRPNYGYTF | TGTGCCAGCAGTGAAGGACGTCCCAACTATGGCTACACCTTC
TRBJ1-1 | 14 | TRBV7-6 | . | many | CASSLAGGSTEAFF | TGTGCCAGCAGCTTAGCCGGAGGGTCAACTGAAGCTTTCTTT
TRBJ2-2 | 14 | TRBV12-3/TRBV12-4 | . | . | CASSFKVNTGELFF | TGTGCCAGCAGTTTTAAGGTTAACACCGGGGAGCTGTTTTTT
TRBJ2-1 | 15 | TRBV7-3 | TRBD2 | few | CASSFPGLGYDEQFF | TGTGCCAGCAGCTTCCCGGGACTAGGGTACGATGAGCAGTTCTTC
TRBJ1-4 | 14 | TRBV11-2 | . | . | CASSSRDKSEKLFF | TGTGCCAGCAGCTCCCGGGACAAGAGTGAAAAACTGTTTTTT
TRBJ2-3 | 14 | TRBV7-3 | . | . | CASSQGSATDTQYF | TGTGCCAGCAGCCAGGGATCTGCCACAGATACGCAGTATTTT
TRBJ2-1 | 15 | TRBV7-9 | TRBD2 | many | CASSSRLAGMFEQFF | TGTGCCAGCAGCTCGAGACTAGCGGGAATGTTTGAGCAGTTCTTC
TRBJ1-1 | 14 | TRBV6-6 | . | few | CASSSPGLNTEAFF | TGTGCCAGCAGTTCCCCCGGACTGAACACTGAAGCTTTCTTT
TRBJ2-4 | 13 | TRBV30 | . | . | CAWTGVPKNIQYF | TGTGCCTGGACAGGGGTTCCCAAAAACATTCAGTACTTC
TRBJ2-3 | 17 | TRBV5-4 | . | few | CANHPKGGGPSVDTQYF | TGTGCCAACCATCCTAAGGGAGGGGGACCGTCGGTTGATACGCAGTATTTT